Described below is a single T cell receptor beta chain sequence and its context. Its matching antigen is unknown. This sample is part of a study of cytomegalovirus exposure and HLA in healthy donors. Study-wide findings and caveats: Rarity characterized most TCR sequences, yet some public TCRs appeared in many donors. Altogether, 150 to 200 TCR beta chains were recorded as cytomegalovirus-associated.

V was pared by 7 bases and J by 1 base, with 7 bases between. CDR1 is SNHLY, CDR2 FYNNEI, per germline. The CDR3 covers 12 residues. PCR used 60 Vbeta primers and 13 Jbeta primers. Original handling: There were about 88 million unique TCR beta chains by a later count, and 8.5 million to 14 million of them were shared. Only in-frame clones appear in the TCRdb table, and some are missing; sequencing was by immunoSEQ multiplex PCR. V, J and clone size reflect that table, while D and trimming were determined from the DNA. This sample has about 110,000 clones, with 81% found just once. The material sequenced was PBMCs. The sequence was obtained from a man aged 25 to 40 in good health and CMV-seronegative. The chain combines TRBV2 with TRBJ1-1, with D hard to call. The CDR3 coding sequence is TGTGCCAGCACTCTCGGGAACACTGAAGCTTTCTTT. It encodes CASTLGNTEAFF.